A selection of T cell receptor beta chains follows, all from one sample in a study of blood T cells in healthy people across ages. TCRdb itself ran the 5' RACE reads through MiXCR, one entry per CDR3 protein. The table has 890,000 or so distinct CDR3 sequences, 60% to 80% seen once; the top ten hold around a quarter. The material sequenced was blood. These receptors were obtained from a man under 40 in good health. The CDR3 runs from the conserved cysteine through the conserved F or W. D genes are given only for firm matches. Not every row has a clone size; where given, it reads once, few, many or a size class.

V	size	D	J	DNA	CDR3
TRBV5-1	few	TRBD1	TRBJ2-3	TGCGCCAGCAGCCAACAATACAGGGGAACTAGCACAGATACGCAGTATTTT	CASSQQYRGTSTDTQYF
TRBV25-1	NA	TRBD1	TRBJ2-3	TGTGCCAGCAGTGACAGGGACAGGGGGAGATCAGATACGCAGTATTTT	CASSDRDRGRSDTQYF
TRBV4-2	NA	NA	TRBJ1-2	TGTGCCAGCAGCCAAGGTGCCGGTGACGGGTCTGGCTACACCTTC	CASSQGAGDGSGYTF
TRBV9	NA	TRBD2	TRBJ2-1	TGTGCCAGCAGCGTAGTGCTTAGCGGGGGGTACAATGAGCAGTTCTTC	CASSVVLSGGYNEQFF
TRBV14	many	NA	TRBJ2-7	TGTGCCAGCAGCCAAGCAGGAGTCGAGCAGTACTTC	CASSQAGVEQYF
TRBV5-1	NA	TRBD2	TRBJ2-5	TGCGCCAGCAGCTTGGCCGCGCTAGCGGACGAGACCCAGTACTTC	CASSLAALADETQYF
TRBV15	NA	TRBD1	TRBJ1-5	TGTGCCACCACATCGGGACAGGGGGCCATGGGCAATCAGCCCCAGCATTTT	CATTSGQGAMGNQPQHF
TRBV7-3	few	TRBD1	TRBJ2-3	TGTGCCAGCAGCCTAGCCCAGGGGGCGTCTAGCACAGATACGCAGTATTTT	CASSLAQGASSTDTQYF
TRBV6-2/TRBV6-3	NA	TRBD2	TRBJ2-1	TGTGCCAGCGCTCGCTTGGTAGCGGGGGTCGGTGAGCAGTTCTTC	CASARLVAGVGEQFF
TRBV4-2	NA	NA	TRBJ2-7	TGTGCCAGCAGCCAAGCTCACGAGCAGTACTTC	CASSQAHEQYF
TRBV12-5	once	NA	TRBJ2-1	TGTGCTAGTGGTTTGGTACGCCGGGCGGAGGGGTTCTTC	CASGLVRRAEGFF
TRBV10-3	once	NA	TRBJ2-1	TGTGCCATCAGAGCGGAGGTTTCCTACGATGAGCAGTTCTTC	CAIRAEVSYDEQFF